This is a list of T cell receptor beta chains from one sample in a study of blood T cell repertoires in COVID-19. Produced via immunoSEQ multiplex PCR; TCRdb's table is partial and in-frame only. The top ten clones hold less than 20% of a sample with about 330,000 clones, more than 85% of them seen once. Sequencing was performed on PBMCs or T cells enriched from blood (not recorded which). The receptors stem from a woman in her thirties who had recovered from COVID-19. CDR3s include the opening cysteine and the closing phenylalanine or tryptophan. The D gene is left open where the match is weak. Clone sizes are given selectively: once, few, many, or a class where the clone is expanded.

cdr3_aa: CASSTGSYEQYF
cdr3_nt: TGTGCCAGCAGTACGGGTTCGTACGAGCAGTACTTC
d_call: NA
clone_size: NA
v_call: TRBV6-6
j_call: TRBJ2-7

cdr3_aa: CASSGLGGSGNTIYF
cdr3_nt: TGTGCCAGCAGCGGCCTGGGAGGGTCCGGAAACACCATATATTTT
d_call: NA
clone_size: once
v_call: TRBV6-5
j_call: TRBJ1-3

cdr3_aa: CASSLGGQSTDTQYF
cdr3_nt: TGTGCCAGCAGCTTGGGGGGACAGAGCACAGATACGCAGTATTTT
d_call: TRBD1
clone_size: NA
v_call: TRBV5-4
j_call: TRBJ2-3

cdr3_aa: CASSLQGRGGPETQYF
cdr3_nt: TGTGCCAGCAGTTTACAAGGACGGGGGGGCCCCGAGACCCAGTACTTC
d_call: TRBD2
clone_size: NA
v_call: TRBV27
j_call: TRBJ2-5

cdr3_aa: CASSSAAGSYNEQFF
cdr3_nt: TGTGCCAGCAGTTCAGCTGCAGGCTCCTACAATGAGCAGTTCTTC
d_call: NA
clone_size: NA
v_call: TRBV6-5
j_call: TRBJ2-1

cdr3_aa: CASSQGGGGWFETQYF
cdr3_nt: TGTGCCAGCAGCCAAGGCGGTGGGGGCTGGTTCGAGACCCAGTACTTC
d_call: NA
clone_size: NA
v_call: TRBV7-9
j_call: TRBJ2-5

cdr3_aa: CASSYSRGAGTDTQYF
cdr3_nt: TGTGCCAGCAGTTACTCACGTGGGGCAGGCACAGATACGCAGTATTTT
d_call: NA
clone_size: NA
v_call: TRBV6-5
j_call: TRBJ2-3

cdr3_aa: CASSRSQGAFEAFF
cdr3_nt: TGTGCCAGCTCACGATCCCAGGGGGCGTTCGAAGCTTTCTTT
d_call: TRBD1
clone_size: NA
v_call: TRBV18
j_call: TRBJ1-1

cdr3_aa: CASSFAGGGYNEQFF
cdr3_nt: TGTGCCAGCAGCTTTGCGGGAGGAGGTTACAATGAGCAGTTCTTC
d_call: TRBD2
clone_size: NA
v_call: TRBV7-3
j_call: TRBJ2-1

cdr3_aa: CASSQVGQPGNTIYF
cdr3_nt: TGTGCCAGCAGCCAGGTGGGACAGCCTGGAAACACCATATATTTT
d_call: TRBD1
clone_size: NA
v_call: TRBV4-2
j_call: TRBJ1-3

cdr3_aa: CSARDLETQYF
cdr3_nt: TGCAGTGCTAGAGATCTAGAGACCCAGTACTTC
d_call: NA
clone_size: NA
v_call: TRBV20-1
j_call: TRBJ2-5

cdr3_aa: CASSTAGTPYNEQFF
cdr3_nt: TGTGCCAGCAGCACCGCCGGGACTCCCTACAATGAGCAGTTCTTC
d_call: NA
clone_size: NA
v_call: TRBV9
j_call: TRBJ2-1

cdr3_aa: CASSQTSGSSNEQFF
cdr3_nt: TGTGCCAGCTCACAGACTAGCGGGTCAAGCAATGAGCAGTTCTTC
d_call: TRBD2
clone_size: NA
v_call: TRBV18
j_call: TRBJ2-1

cdr3_aa: CASSSGQGASYGYTF
cdr3_nt: TGCGCCAGCAGCTCAGGACAGGGGGCTTCATATGGCTACACCTTC
d_call: TRBD1
clone_size: NA
v_call: TRBV5-1
j_call: TRBJ1-2

cdr3_aa: CASSEGMGSYGYTF
cdr3_nt: TGTGCCAGCAGCGAGGGGATGGGATCCTATGGCTACACCTTC
d_call: NA
clone_size: NA
v_call: TRBV9
j_call: TRBJ1-2

cdr3_aa: CASGIGVPSNQPQHF
cdr3_nt: TGTGCCAGCGGGATCGGGGTACCTAGCAATCAGCCCCAGCATTTT
d_call: NA
clone_size: NA
v_call: TRBV6-5
j_call: TRBJ1-5

cdr3_aa: CASSIGTGGGSGYTF
cdr3_nt: TGTGCCAGCAGCATCGGGACAGGGGGAGGCTCCGGCTACACCTTC
d_call: TRBD1
clone_size: NA
v_call: TRBV7-2
j_call: TRBJ1-2

cdr3_aa: CASSPSSGEYEQYF
cdr3_nt: TGCGCCAGCAGCCCTTCCTCGGGGGAATACGAGCAGTACTTC
d_call: NA
clone_size: NA
v_call: TRBV4-3
j_call: TRBJ2-7

cdr3_aa: CASSQLAGEDEQYF
cdr3_nt: TGTGCCAGCAGCCAACTAGCGGGGGAAGACGAGCAGTACTTC
d_call: TRBD2
clone_size: NA
v_call: TRBV3-1/TRBV3-2
j_call: TRBJ2-7

cdr3_aa: CASSSGQGSSGGYTF
cdr3_nt: TGTGCCAGCAGTTCGGGACAGGGAAGTTCGGGGGGCTACACCTTC
d_call: TRBD1
clone_size: NA
v_call: TRBV27
j_call: TRBJ1-2

cdr3_aa: CASSFASGVTDTQYF
cdr3_nt: TGTGCCAGCAGCTTCGCTAGCGGGGTCACAGATACGCAGTATTTT
d_call: TRBD2
clone_size: NA
v_call: TRBV7-2
j_call: TRBJ2-3

cdr3_aa: CASSRGRTGELFF
cdr3_nt: TGTGCTAGCAGCCGCGGCCGGACCGGGGAGCTGTTTTTT
d_call: NA
clone_size: NA
v_call: TRBV7-7
j_call: TRBJ2-2

cdr3_aa: CAEGGSGNTIYF
cdr3_nt: TGTGCCGAAGGAGGGTCTGGAAACACCATATATTTT
d_call: NA
clone_size: NA
v_call: TRBV2
j_call: TRBJ1-3

cdr3_aa: CASSQGPRGLYEQYF
cdr3_nt: TGCGCCAGCAGCCAAGGTCCACGAGGCCTCTACGAGCAGTACTTC
d_call: NA
clone_size: NA
v_call: TRBV4-1
j_call: TRBJ2-7

cdr3_aa: CASTEPGGSYGYTF
cdr3_nt: TGTGCCAGCACCGAGCCGGGGGGCAGCTATGGCTACACCTTC
d_call: NA
clone_size: NA
v_call: TRBV28
j_call: TRBJ1-2

cdr3_aa: CASRLGPMNTGELFF
cdr3_nt: TGTGCCAGCCGTTTAGGCCCCATGAACACCGGGGAGCTGTTTTTT
d_call: NA
clone_size: NA
v_call: TRBV27
j_call: TRBJ2-2

cdr3_aa: CASSQDQSNTEAFF
cdr3_nt: TGCGCCAGCAGCCAAGATCAATCGAACACTGAAGCTTTCTTT
d_call: NA
clone_size: NA
v_call: TRBV4-1
j_call: TRBJ1-1

cdr3_aa: CASSLVHNNSPLHF
cdr3_nt: TGTGCCAGCAGTTTGGTACACAATAATTCACCCCTCCACTTT
d_call: NA
clone_size: NA
v_call: TRBV28
j_call: TRBJ1-6

cdr3_aa: CATSRGTASGLGEQFF
cdr3_nt: TGTGCCACCAGCAGAGGAACGGCTAGCGGCCTTGGAGAGCAGTTCTTC
d_call: TRBD2
clone_size: NA
v_call: TRBV15
j_call: TRBJ2-1

cdr3_aa: CASSQPPTFEQFF
cdr3_nt: TGTGCCAGCAGCCAGCCGCCGACTTTTGAGCAGTTCTTC
d_call: NA
clone_size: NA
v_call: TRBV3-1/TRBV3-2
j_call: TRBJ2-1

cdr3_aa: CASSRTGRVYGYTF
cdr3_nt: TGTGCCAGCAGCCGTACAGGGAGGGTCTATGGCTACACCTTC
d_call: NA
clone_size: NA
v_call: TRBV5-5
j_call: TRBJ1-2

cdr3_aa: CASSPRWLLGPNEQFF
cdr3_nt: TGTGCCAGTAGTCCCCGGTGGCTATTGGGCCCTAATGAGCAGTTCTTC
d_call: NA
clone_size: NA
v_call: TRBV19
j_call: TRBJ2-1

cdr3_aa: CASSQDSGGSPLHF
cdr3_nt: TGCGCCAGCAGCCAAGACTCGGGGGGTTCACCCCTCCACTTT
d_call: NA
clone_size: NA
v_call: TRBV4-1
j_call: TRBJ1-6

cdr3_aa: CASAGTGGPDTEAFF
cdr3_nt: TGCGCCAGCGCCGGGACAGGGGGCCCTGACACTGAAGCTTTCTTT
d_call: TRBD1
clone_size: NA
v_call: TRBV4-1
j_call: TRBJ1-1

cdr3_aa: CASTPQGYSNQPQHF
cdr3_nt: TGTGCCAGCACTCCACAGGGTTATAGCAATCAGCCCCAGCATTTT
d_call: NA
clone_size: NA
v_call: TRBV2
j_call: TRBJ1-5

cdr3_aa: CASSFYSVPPTGELFF
cdr3_nt: TGTGCCAGCAGTTTTTACTCGGTCCCCCCCACCGGGGAGCTGTTTTTT
d_call: NA
clone_size: NA
v_call: TRBV27
j_call: TRBJ2-2

cdr3_aa: CASSVGGGRVLYNEQFF
cdr3_nt: TGTGCCAGCAGCGTAGGGGGCGGGAGGGTTCTCTACAATGAGCAGTTCTTC
d_call: TRBD2
clone_size: NA
v_call: TRBV9
j_call: TRBJ2-1

cdr3_aa: CATQTGFGVQPQHF
cdr3_nt: TGTGCCACTCAAACAGGGTTCGGCGTTCAGCCCCAGCATTTT
d_call: NA
clone_size: NA
v_call: TRBV19
j_call: TRBJ1-5

cdr3_aa: CASSPGANSGNTIYF
cdr3_nt: TGTGCCAGCAGTCCTGGGGCCAACTCTGGAAACACCATATATTTT
d_call: NA
clone_size: few
v_call: TRBV6-5
j_call: TRBJ1-3

cdr3_aa: CASSFVSGSRETQYF
cdr3_nt: TGTGCCAGCAGTTTTGTTAGCGGGAGTCGAGAGACCCAGTACTTC
d_call: TRBD2
clone_size: NA
v_call: TRBV28
j_call: TRBJ2-5

cdr3_aa: CASSLQVYNEQFF
cdr3_nt: TGTGCCAGCAGCCTACAGGTTTACAATGAGCAGTTCTTC
d_call: NA
clone_size: NA
v_call: TRBV14
j_call: TRBJ2-1

cdr3_aa: CASSVDRNSPLHF
cdr3_nt: TGTGCCAGCAGCGTCGACAGGAATTCACCCCTCCACTTT
d_call: NA
clone_size: NA
v_call: TRBV9
j_call: TRBJ1-6